The 18 T cell receptor beta chains reported below all come from one sample, sequenced in a study of beta chain features in type 1 diabetes. Study-wide results and limits: Moderately but significantly shorter TCRB CDR3s were found in Type 1 diabetes patients in all four CD4+ subsets.

These receptors have no known antigen. The whole isolated RNA underwent reverse transcription, so sequencing captured expressed TCRB transcripts. The assay was immunoSEQ multiplex PCR, and TCRdb's table has in-frame clones only and misses some. The sample yields hundreds of thousands of clones, 13% seen once. Sequencing was done on a sample of naive CD4+ T cells from blood. These receptors were obtained from a man between 18 and 35 years old with type 1 diabetes.

In this sample, this clone turned up a few times. The chain couples TRBV6-6 to TRBJ1-5, with 7 bases lining up with TRBD1. J lost 7 bases, V lost 4 bases, and 13 bases had no gene match. CDR1 is MNHNY and CDR2 is SVGAGI in the germline V gene (reference sequence). This CDR3 region has 16 residues. CDR3 DNA sequence: TGTGCCAGCAGTTTCCATCGACAGGGCCTAAGGCAGCCCCAGCATTTT. Residues: CASSFHRQGLRQPQHF.

This clone was recorded a few times. The chain employs TRBV28 and TRBJ2-2; tentatively, D is TRBD1 (6 bases). CDR3 size: 14 residues. Germline V lookup: CDR1 MDHEN, CDR2 SYDVKM. V was trimmed by 6 bases and J by 2 bases, leaving 10 bases between them. CDR3 nucleotides: TGTGCCAGCAGACCGGGACACAACACCGGGGAGCTGTTTTTT. It is translated as CASRPGHNTGELFF.

The V call is TRBV25-1, the J call TRBJ2-1, with a possible D match to TRBD2 (6 bases). With 2 bases removed from V and 9 bases from J, the gap between germline ends came to 14 bases. Germline-derived CDR1 and CDR2 are MGHDK and SYGVNS. The CDR3 totals 14 residues. The CDR3 DNA is TGTGCCAGCAGTGAAGCGGGGCCCCTTAGTGAGCAGTTCTTC. Encoded protein: CASSEAGPLSEQFF.

The chain recombines TRBV9 with TRBJ2-1; D gene uncertain. Looked up from germline, CDR1 is SGDLS and CDR2 is YYNGEE. This CDR3 contains 16 residues. Between the trimmed V and J ends, which lost 0 bases and 6 bases, there was a span of 16 bases. CDR3 amino acids: CASSVATLLAANEQFF. The CDR3 DNA follows: TGTGCCAGCAGCGTAGCAACCCTCTTAGCCGCCAATGAGCAGTTCTTC.

This sequence joins TRBV4-2 and TRBJ1-4; possible D gene TRBD1, 5 bases. The V end was cut by 0 bases, the J end by 7 bases, with 12 bases between. Per the germline V gene, CDR1 is LGHNA and CDR2 is YNFKEQ. CDR3 length: 15 amino acids. CDR3 protein: CASSQDQGAVEKLFF. CDR3 nucleotides: TGTGCCAGCAGCCAAGATCAGGGTGCGGTTGAAAAACTGTTTTTT.

This clone appeared a few times. The chain links TRBV25-1 to TRBJ1-5, with TRBD1 as a possible D gene (5 bases). Looked up from germline, CDR1 is MGHDK and CDR2 is SYGVNS. V lost 1 base, J lost 5 bases, and 12 bases lay in between. This CDR3 region has 15 residues. CDR3 residues: CASSESGQGDQPQHF. The CDR3 bases are TGTGCCAGCAGTGAATCTGGGCAGGGCGATCAGCCCCAGCATTTT.

J is TRBJ2-3 and V is TRBV5-4, with 10 bases matching TRBD1. Germline lookup yields CDR1 SGHNT and CDR2 YYREEE (reference sequence). After removal of 7 bases from V and 2 bases from J, the junction contained 7 bases not matched to a gene. The CDR3 covers 15 residues. The CDR3 sequence: CASAQDRGTTDTQYF. The CDR3 DNA reads as TGTGCCAGCGCTCAGGACAGGGGGACCACAGATACGCAGTATTTT.

The J gene is TRBJ2-6, the V gene TRBV18; TRBD2 might be the D (5 bases). The V end lost 1 base, the J end lost 0 bases, and 7 bases lay between the germline ends. The germline V gene has CDR1 KGHSH and CDR2 LQKENI. This CDR3 comprises 16 residues. The CDR3 coding sequence is TGTGCCAGCTCACCACAGGCGGGCTCTGGGGCCAACGTCCTGACTTTC. Translating gives CASSPQAGSGANVLTF.

This clone occurred a few times. The rearrangement joins TRBV5-4 to TRBJ2-1; 9 bases align to TRBD2. With 4 bases clipped from V and 4 bases from J, the junction kept 6 bases outside the gene matches. CDR1 SGHNT and CDR2 YYREEE come from the germline V gene (reference sequence). The CDR3 spans 15 residues. The CDR3 DNA follows: TGTGCCAGCAGCGGCGGGGGGGCCGCTTACAATGAGCAGTTCTTC. It translates to CASSGGGAAYNEQFF.

This chain links TRBV29-1 with TRBJ2-3; 10 bases are a match to TRBD2. V trimming: 7 bases; J trimming: 2 bases; junction bases outside the gene matches: 15. The CDR3 runs 17 residues. The V gene's germline CDR1 is SQVTM and CDR2 ANQGSEA. CDR3 sequence (DNA): TGCAGCGCCCCCACGCCTAGCGGGGGAACGTACACAGATACGCAGTATTTT. It translates to CSAPTPSGGTYTDTQYF.

There are a few counts of this clone. The chain carries TRBV6-5 and TRBJ2-7; D perhaps matches TRBD1 (6 bases). V gave up 6 bases and J gave up 6 bases, with 21 bases separating them. The V gene's germline CDR1 is MNHEY and CDR2 SVGAGI. The CDR3 runs to 15 residues. As DNA, the CDR3 is TGTGCCAGCAGGGCTAATACAGGGTTCGGCCGCGAGCAGTACTTC. Residues: CASRANTGFGREQYF.

This chain connects TRBV25-1 to TRBJ1-1; D unresolved. From germline, CDR1 is MGHDK and CDR2 SYGVNS. The CDR3 is made up of 15 amino acids. Trimming shortened V by 4 bases and J by 2 bases, and 14 bases separated the two germline ends. CDR3 bases: TGTGCCAGCAGTGGAAGGGATTCTTTAAACACTGAAGCTTTCTTT. Translation gives CASSGRDSLNTEAFF. The whole variable domain, remainder taken from reference TRBV25-1 and TRBJ1-1, is EADIYQTPRYLVIGTGKKITLECSQTMGHDKMYWYQQDPGMELHLIHYSYGVNSTEKGDLSSESTVSRIRTEHFPLTLESARPSHTSQYLCASSGRDSLNTEAFFGQGTRLTVV.

This chain connects TRBV28 to TRBJ2-7; D is unclear. CDR1 and CDR2 from the germline V gene are MDHEN and SYDVKM. V lost 6 bases and J 2 bases, leaving 14 bases between the germline ends. This CDR3 comprises 14 residues. CDR3 loop: CASSQPLMPYEQYF. The CDR3 DNA follows: TGTGCCAGCAGCCAACCCTTGATGCCCTACGAGCAGTACTTC.

The table lists this clone with a few counts. The V and J genes are TRBV25-1 and TRBJ1-4; no firm D call. The CDR3 runs 15 residues. Germline loops: CDR1 MGHDK, CDR2 SYGVNS. The ends were cut back, 4 bases at V and 3 bases at J, with 12 bases in the middle. As DNA, the CDR3 is TGTGCCAGCAGTGCACCGGGGTTTCCTAATGAAAAACTGTTTTTT. It translates to CASSAPGFPNEKLFF. Variable domain in full (rest from reference TRBV25-1 and TRBJ1-4): EADIYQTPRYLVIGTGKKITLECSQTMGHDKMYWYQQDPGMELHLIHYSYGVNSTEKGDLSSESTVSRIRTEHFPLTLESARPSHTSQYLCASSAPGFPNEKLFFGSGTQLSVL.

This chain uses TRBV30 with TRBJ1-2; a possible D gene is TRBD1 (5 bases). Germline V gives CDR1 GTSNPN, CDR2 SVGIG (reference sequence). Trimming pared 4 bases from V and 10 bases from J, leaving 19 bases between. This CDR3 spans 13 amino acids. CDR3 protein: CAWNFRDGGHYTF. Here the CDR3 DNA reads TGTGCCTGGAACTTCCGGGACGGTGGACACTACACCTTC.

This clone has just a few counts. The same CDR3 also results from other DNA sequences found in this sample. The rearrangement uses TRBV9 and TRBJ1-6; 11 nucleotides line up with TRBD1. The CDR3 consists of 15 residues. The germline V gene encodes CDR1 SGDLS and CDR2 YYNGEE. V dropped 4 bases and J dropped 10; count of bases not matched to a gene: 7. The CDR3 DNA sequence: TGTGCCAGCAGCTCACCGGGACAGGGGGGATCACCCCTCCACTTT. Translated, it gives CASSSPGQGGSPLHF.

This chain connects TRBV18 to TRBJ2-1, with 12 positions matching TRBD2. The CDR3 is 15 residues long. The V segment lost 2 bases and the J segment 10 bases; nucleotides outside the gene matches: 6. Germline assignment: CDR1 KGHSH and CDR2 LQKENI. The CDR3 protein is CASSPGLAGPAEQFF. CDR3 bases: TGTGCCAGCTCACCAGGACTAGCGGGGCCCGCGGAGCAGTTCTTC.

This chain links TRBV9 with TRBJ1-1, with unresolved D. Trimming stripped 0 bases from V and 0 bases from J, with 6 bases between. Germline V lookup: CDR1 SGDLS, CDR2 YYNGEE. The CDR3 runs 14 residues. The CDR3 region is CASSVGTVNTEAFF. The CDR3 nucleotides are TGTGCCAGCAGCGTAGGTACAGTGAACACTGAAGCTTTCTTT.